These 32 T cell receptor beta chains were all obtained from the same sample, sequenced in a study of T cells in Graves' hyperthyroidism and ophthalmopathy. The source material, RNA transcripts, was used to amplify TCR beta CDR3 regions. Carried out on the TCR CDR3, a first-round RT-PCR used the HTBI primer set. TCRdb analysed the multiplex PCR reads with MiXCR anew, one entry per CDR3 protein. The profile shows roughly 570,000 distinct CDR3 sequences, about 45% of them singletons. The material sequenced was peripheral blood or thyroid tissue (not recorded which). The receptors here all came from a woman aged 18-30 years with Graves' hyperthyroidism.

Notes on this clonotype: A much larger clone is a single base away; this may be a read error. The chain joins TRBV7-2 to TRBJ2-7, with D unresolved. The germline V and J ends were trimmed by 5 bases and 3 bases, with 14 bases remaining between them. This CDR3 spans 14 amino acids. CDR1 and CDR2 (germline): SGHTA, FQGNSA. The CDR3 nucleotides are TGTGCCAGCAGCCCCTTGGTAAGGTTCTACGAGCAGTACTTC. The encoded protein is CASSPLVRFYEQYF.

This chain connects TRBV19 to TRBJ2-7, with TRBD2 matching over 8 bases. J gave up 4 bases and V 4 bases, and 6 bases lay outside the gene matches. This CDR3 region has 14 residues. Germline CDR1 LNHDA, CDR2 SQIVND (reference sequence). CDR3 nucleotides: TGTGCCAGTAGTAGAGCCGGGAGGGAATACGAGCAGTACTTC. Translation: CASSRAGREYEQYF.

V usage is TRBV4-1 and J usage is TRBJ2-1; TRBD2 is a possible D gene (5 bases). Trimming left V 2 bases short and J 3 bases short, with 14 bases between. Germline V gene data show CDR1 as MGHRA and CDR2 as YSYEKL. The CDR3 length is 16 residues. Here the CDR3 DNA reads TGCGCCAGCAGCCAACCGGGAAGGAACCGCTACAATGAGCAGTTCTTC. This sequence encodes CASSQPGRNRYNEQFF.

This clonotype was observed many times. This chain connects TRBV6-6 to TRBJ1-2; D gene ambiguous. The CDR3 totals 14 residues. Trimming removed 6 bases from V and 4 bases from J, with 15 bases in between. The germline gives CDR1 MNHNY, CDR2 SVGAGI (reference sequence). This CDR3 reads CASRSPGGIYGYTF. CDR3 coding DNA: TGTGCCAGCAGAAGCCCTGGCGGAATCTATGGCTACACCTTC.

This clonotype has a count of ten or more. The V gene is TRBV18, the J gene TRBJ1-5; D is uncertain. Trimming removed 2 bases from V and 4 bases from J, with 12 bases in between. CDR3 length: 15 residues. From germline, CDR1 is KGHSH and CDR2 LQKENI. The CDR3 spells CASSPRKGRNQPQHF. The CDR3 DNA reads as TGTGCCAGCTCACCAAGGAAAGGGAGGAATCAGCCCCAGCATTTT.

As to this clonotype: Being one base from a much bigger clone, this may be a read error. This chain joins TRBV25-1 and TRBJ1-1; D is possibly TRBD1 (6 bases). The CDR3 covers 13 residues. The V end was cut by 7 bases, the J end by 4 bases, with 13 bases between. Germline assignment: CDR1 MGHDK and CDR2 SYGVNS. In DNA form, the CDR3 reads TGTGCCAGCATCAAGGGGGGGGGCACTGAAGCTTTCTTT. This encodes CASIKGGGTEAFF.

The V gene is TRBV2, the J gene TRBJ1-3; no clear D gene. From germline, CDR1 is SNHLY and CDR2 FYNNEI. The CDR3 consists of 15 residues. Trimming pared 5 bases from V and 8 bases from J, leaving 19 bases between. CDR3 residues: CASSRLAGASYTIYF. For the CDR3, the DNA is TGTGCCAGCAGTCGACTAGCGGGAGCAAGCTACACCATATATTTT.

The chain recombines TRBV29-1 with TRBJ1-1; unclear D gene. The V end was cut by 5 bases, the J end by 5 bases, with 9 bases between. CDR3 length: 11 residues. Germline V gene sequence: CDR1 SQVTM, CDR2 ANQGSEA. CDR3 amino acids: CSVRARTEAFF. The CDR3, as DNA: TGCAGCGTTAGGGCAAGGACTGAAGCTTTCTTT. Drawing the rest from reference TRBV29-1 and TRBJ1-1, the complete variable domain is SAVISQKPSRDICQRGTSLTIQCQVDSQVTMMFWYRQQPGQSLTLIATANQGSEATYESGFVIDKFPISRPNLTFSTLTVSNMSPEDSSIYLCSVRARTEAFFGQGTRLTVV.

This clonotype has ten or more counts. CDR3 in amino acids: CASTSDLTMNTEAFF. DNA of the CDR3: TGCGCCAGCACGTCAGACCTGACAATGAACACTGAAGCTTTCTTT. The V gene is TRBV5-1, the J gene TRBJ1-1; D is unclear. This CDR3 has 15 amino acids. CDR1 and CDR2 from the germline V gene are SGHRS and YFSETQ. Trimming took off 6 bases at V and 0 bases at J, with 15 bases between the two ends.

This clonotype was seen at least ten times. This chain connects TRBV5-1 to TRBJ2-7, with 7 bases identical to TRBD2. Germline V CDR1 and CDR2: SGHRS, YFSETQ. The junction had 3 bases not matched to a gene; V was cut back by 4 bases and J by 2 bases. The CDR3 has 13 amino acids. The CDR3 bases are TGCGCCAGCAGCCATGGACTAGCCTACGAGCAGTACTTC. Its translation is CASSHGLAYEQYF.

This clonotype was seen repeatedly, ten times or more. V and J are TRBV28 and TRBJ1-1; the D is unclear. Germline V gene data show CDR1 as MDHEN and CDR2 as SYDVKM. The germline V and J ends were trimmed by 2 bases and 1 base, with 8 bases remaining between them. This CDR3 is built from 14 residues. The CDR3 sequence is CASSLVTTNTEAFF. CDR3 nucleotide sequence: TGTGCCAGCAGTTTAGTAACAACGAACACTGAAGCTTTCTTT.

The genes are TRBV20-1 and TRBJ2-7; tentative D call: TRBD1 (6 bases). Trimming took off 7 bases at V and 4 bases at J, with 11 bases between the two ends. CDR1 DFQATT and CDR2 SNEGSKA come from the germline V gene (reference sequence). This CDR3 comprises 11 residues. CDR3 nucleotides: TGCAGTGAACAGGGAGCATACGAGCAGTACTTC. As protein: CSEQGAYEQYF.

In its sample, this clonotype was seen many times. The chain recombines TRBV12-3 or TRBV12-4 with TRBJ1-1, with D hard to call. This CDR3 spans 15 amino acids. V was pared by 1 base and J by 5 bases, with 14 bases between. The CDR3 sequence is CASSLVGIALTEAFF. CDR3 in DNA: TGTGCCAGCAGTTTAGTGGGCATTGCACTAACTGAAGCTTTCTTT.

The rearrangement uses TRBV20-1 and TRBJ1-2; possible D gene TRBD1, 6 bases. CDR1 and CDR2 from the germline V gene are DFQATT and SNEGSKA (reference sequence). V was pared by 1 base and J by 8 bases, with 14 bases between. The CDR3 is 13 residues long. The CDR3: CSARVPGEVGYTF. CDR3 coding DNA: TGCAGTGCTAGAGTCCCAGGGGAAGTGGGCTACACCTTC.

J is TRBJ1-5 and V is TRBV20-1; D unclear. V was trimmed by 5 bases and J by 6 bases, leaving 11 bases between them. The CDR3 covers 12 residues. Germline V CDR1 and CDR2: DFQATT, SNEGSKA (reference sequence). The CDR3 DNA sequence: TGCAGTGCTCCGGTAGATTTTCAGCCCCAGCATTTT. Its protein is CSAPVDFQPQHF.

Details on this clonotype: One end of the junction varies from germline; a read error may be responsible. The gene calls are TRBV2 and TRBJ1-2; 9 nucleotides agree with TRBD1. Germline lookup yields CDR1 SNHLY and CDR2 FYNNEI. This CDR3 region has 15 residues. The CDR3 DNA follows: TGTGCCAGCAGTGATAGGACAGGGGCGAACTATGGCCACACCTTC. Protein: CASSDRTGANYGHTF.

This clonotype has ten or more counts. This chain connects TRBV6-2 or TRBV6-3 to TRBJ2-7, with TRBD2 matching 7 bases. V shed 2 bases, J shed 4 bases, and the junction held 11 bases outside the gene matches. Germline V gene data show CDR1 as MNHEY and CDR2 as SVGEGT. This CDR3 has 16 residues. CDR3 DNA sequence: TGTGCCAGCAGTTACCCCGGGCGCGGGAGTCTATACGAGCAGTACTTC. The encoded protein is CASSYPGRGSLYEQYF.

This clonotype has ten or more counts. V is TRBV19 and J is TRBJ2-5, with 8 positions matching TRBD1. The J segment lost 5 bases and the V segment lost 3 bases, leaving 5 bases of the junction unmatched. The CDR3 is made up of 14 amino acids. Looked up from germline, CDR1 is LNHDA and CDR2 is SQIVND (reference sequence). CDR3 protein: CASSIRQGRETQYF. CDR3 sequence (DNA): TGTGCCAGTAGTATCAGACAGGGGCGGGAGACCCAGTACTTC. Together with reference TRBV19 and TRBJ2-5, the CDR3 gives the full variable domain: DGGITQSPKYLFRKEGQNVTLSCEQNLNHDAMYWYRQDPGQGLRLIYYSQIVNDFQKGDIAEGYSVSREKKESFPLTVTSAQKNPTAFYLCASSIRQGRETQYFGPGTRLLVL.

The sample holds many counts of this clonotype. The V gene is TRBV19, the J gene TRBJ1-6; the match to TRBD1 covers 7 bases. Trimming removed 6 bases from V and 5 bases from J; junction bases left unmatched: 4. Germline V CDR1 and CDR2: LNHDA, SQIVND (reference sequence). This CDR3 region has 14 residues. The chain's CDR3 is CASRSQGDNSPLHF. For the CDR3, the DNA is TGTGCCAGTAGATCTCAGGGGGATAATTCACCCCTCCACTTT.

V and J are TRBV19 and TRBJ2-2, with no clear D. Trimming removed 3 bases at V and 7 bases at J, with 12 bases between. CDR1 and CDR2 from the germline V gene are LNHDA and SQIVND (reference sequence). This CDR3 spans 14 amino acids. Written as DNA, the CDR3 is TGTGCCAGTAGTATCACAACAGCACTCGGGGAGCTGTTTTTT. This encodes CASSITTALGELFF.

The V and J genes are TRBV7-9 and TRBJ2-7; a possible D gene is TRBD1 (6 bases). This CDR3 comprises 14 residues. Trimming removed 5 bases at V and 3 bases at J, with 14 bases between. The germline V gene encodes CDR1 SEHNR and CDR2 FQNEAQ (reference sequence). CDR3 sequence reads: CASSPGDGYYEQYF. The CDR3 nucleotides read TGTGCCAGCAGCCCAGGGGACGGGTACTACGAGCAGTACTTC.

In this sample, this clonotype turned up many times. The V call is TRBV5-1, the J call TRBJ1-6; D gene ambiguous. There are 15 residues in the CDR3. In germline, CDR1 is SGHRS, CDR2 YFSETQ. Trimming cost V 1 base and J 0 bases, with 5 bases left between them. The DNA for the CDR3 is TGCGCCAGCAGCTTGAAGTACTCCTATAATTCACCCCTCCACTTT. Translated: CASSLKYSYNSPLHF. Variable domain in full (rest from reference TRBV5-1 and TRBJ1-6): KAGVTQTPRYLIKTRGQQVTLSCSPISGHRSVSWYQQTPGQGLQFLFEYFSETQRNKGNFPGRFSGRQFSNSRSEMNVSTLELGDSALYLCASSLKYSYNSPLHFGNGTRLTVT.

The chain employs TRBV15 and TRBJ2-7; TRBD1 matches at 7 bases. V shed 0 bases and J 7 bases; nucleotides not matched to a gene: 12. There are 16 residues in the CDR3. Germline-derived CDR1 and CDR2 are LNHNV and YYDKDF (reference sequence). The CDR3 sequence is CATSRDPQGRGGEQYF. The CDR3, as DNA: TGTGCCACCAGCAGAGATCCACAGGGGCGCGGCGGGGAGCAGTACTTC.

This clonotype occurred many times. The chain recombines TRBV12-3 or TRBV12-4 with TRBJ2-7, with TRBD1 matching 7 bases. V was clipped by 5 bases and J by 3 bases; unmatched bases: 10. The CDR3 is made up of 15 amino acids. CDR3 in amino acids: CASSRSTGTDYEQYF. In DNA form, the CDR3 reads TGTGCCAGCAGTCGGTCGACAGGGACAGACTACGAGCAGTACTTC.

This clonotype was counted at least ten times. V gene TRBV7-6 combines with J gene TRBJ1-2; D is uncertain. Trimming took off 2 bases at V and 7 bases at J, with 11 bases between the two ends. This CDR3 is 13 amino acids long. CDR1 and CDR2 (germline): SGHVS, FNYEAQ. The DNA for the CDR3 is TGTGCCAGCAGCTTAAACCCCTCGGGTGGCTACACCTTC. This sequence encodes CASSLNPSGGYTF.

Points on this clonotype: Germline is not matched at one junction end, which may reflect a read error. The gene calls are TRBV7-2 and TRBJ2-7; D may match TRBD1 or TRBD2 (5 bases each). The CDR3 has 13 amino acids. CDR1 SGHTA and CDR2 FQGNSA come from the germline V gene. CDR3 DNA sequence: TGTGCCAGCAGCTTGGAACTAGTAGGGGAGCTGTACTTC. Translating it yields CASSLELVGELYF.

For the CDR3, the DNA is TGCGCCAGCAGCACAGGGGGCGCGAGGGACACTGAAGCTTTCTTT. Translated: CASSTGGARDTEAFF. The chain is built from TRBV5-1 and TRBJ1-1; TRBD1 matches 9 bases. J was trimmed by 3 bases and V by 4 bases; bases with no gene match: 7. Germline V gene lookup returns CDR1 SGHRS and CDR2 YFSETQ. The CDR3 covers 15 residues. The complete variable domain, with remaining parts taken from reference TRBV5-1 and TRBJ1-1, reads KAGVTQTPRYLIKTRGQQVTLSCSPISGHRSVSWYQQTPGQGLQFLFEYFSETQRNKGNFPGRFSGRQFSNSRSEMNVSTLELGDSALYLCASSTGGARDTEAFFGQGTRLTVV.

This clonotype showed up many times. The chain uses TRBV6-5 and TRBJ2-5; D not certain. From germline, CDR1 is MNHEY and CDR2 SVGAGI. V lost 2 bases and J 1 base, leaving 8 bases between the germline ends. This CDR3 contains 14 residues. The CDR3 nucleotides read TGTGCCAGCAGTTACACGTGGATCCAAGAGACCCAGTACTTC. Amino acid sequence: CASSYTWIQETQYF.

The chain has TRBV29-1 and TRBJ1-2, with unresolved D. V was shortened by 8 bases and J by 8 bases, with 15 bases between the two germline ends. This CDR3 has 11 residues. Germline V gene lookup returns CDR1 SQVTM and CDR2 ANQGSEA. In DNA form, the CDR3 reads TGCAGCACCACCTCTAATAACGGCTACACCTTC. Translation: CSTTSNNGYTF.

This clonotype was recorded at least ten times. CDR3 sequence reads: CSVLQDATNEKLFF. CDR3 DNA sequence: TGCAGCGTATTACAGGATGCAACTAATGAAAAACTGTTTTTT. This chain connects TRBV29-1 to TRBJ1-4; perhaps TRBD1 as D (5 bases). The CDR3 runs to 14 residues. Germline V lookup: CDR1 SQVTM, CDR2 ANQGSEA. The V end was cut by 6 bases, the J end by 0 bases, with 11 bases between.

The rearrangement joins TRBV20-1 to TRBJ2-7; no definite D call. V lost 3 bases and J lost 3, with 18 bases in between. Germline V gene data show CDR1 as DFQATT and CDR2 as SNEGSKA (reference sequence). This CDR3 contains 15 residues. In DNA, the CDR3 is TGCAGTGCTAGCCCATTGGCATACAGTAGCTACGAGCAGTACTTC. Protein sequence: CSASPLAYSSYEQYF.

The chain couples TRBV10-3 to TRBJ1-2; a weak D match, TRBD1 (6 bases). Germline V lookup: CDR1 ENHRY, CDR2 SYGVKD. Trimming stripped 0 bases from V and 2 bases from J, with 10 bases between. The CDR3 loop spans 15 amino acids. CDR3 protein: CAISESATGNYGYTF. As DNA, the CDR3 is TGTGCCATCAGTGAGTCTGCCACAGGGAACTATGGCTACACCTTC.